This TCR beta chain was obtained from a study of blood T cell repertoires in COVID-19. About the research overall: The cDNA or gDNA used as material had been derived from T cells, B-cell-depleted T cells, or PBMCs.

The protocol was immunoSEQ multiplex PCR, while the TCRdb copy is restricted to in-frame clones and leaves out a portion. The data contain about 150,000 clones, about 82% of them singletons. The CDR3 has 12 residues. Germline CDR1 reads SNHLY; CDR2 reads FYNNEI. V lost 7 bases and J lost 8, with 14 bases in between. This clone was detected only a few times. This sequence joins TRBV2 and TRBJ1-2, with D maybe TRBD1 (5 bases). The sequence came from a woman older than 75 with COVID-19, enrolled during active disease. The source material was peripheral blood. CDR3 sequence: CASNDRTSGYTF. CDR3 DNA: TGTGCCAGCAACGATAGGACATCCGGCTACACCTTC.